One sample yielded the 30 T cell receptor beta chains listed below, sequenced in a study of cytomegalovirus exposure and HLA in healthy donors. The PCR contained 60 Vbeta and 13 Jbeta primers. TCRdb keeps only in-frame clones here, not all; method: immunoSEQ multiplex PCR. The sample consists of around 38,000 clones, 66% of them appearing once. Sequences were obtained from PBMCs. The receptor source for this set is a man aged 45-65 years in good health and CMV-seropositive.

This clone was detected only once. The CDR3 loop is CASSQEEGQGYGYTF. DNA of the CDR3: TGCGCCAGCAGCCAAGAAGAAGGACAGGGATATGGCTACACCTTC. The rearrangement uses TRBV4-1 and TRBJ1-2; 8 bases fit TRBD1. Germline CDR1 and CDR2: MGHRA and YSYEKL. The CDR3 has 15 amino acids. V trimming: 0 bases; J trimming: 5 bases; junction bases outside the gene matches: 5.

The DNA of the CDR3 is TGTGCCAGCAGCTTCGGGGGGGGACTTAATGAAAAACTGTTTTTT. Translation: CASSFGGGLNEKLFF. The J gene is TRBJ1-4, the V gene TRBV7-9, with D tentatively TRBD1 (5 bases). The germline gives CDR1 SEHNR, CDR2 FQNEAQ (reference sequence). V lost 3 bases and J 4 bases, leaving 12 bases between the germline ends. The CDR3 has 15 amino acids.

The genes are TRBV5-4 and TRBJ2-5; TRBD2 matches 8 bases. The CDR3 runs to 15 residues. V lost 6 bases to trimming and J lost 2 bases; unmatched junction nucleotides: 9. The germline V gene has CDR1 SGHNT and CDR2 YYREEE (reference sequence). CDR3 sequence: CASTPTSGVQETQYF. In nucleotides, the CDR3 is TGTGCCAGCACCCCTACTAGCGGAGTTCAAGAGACCCAGTACTTC.

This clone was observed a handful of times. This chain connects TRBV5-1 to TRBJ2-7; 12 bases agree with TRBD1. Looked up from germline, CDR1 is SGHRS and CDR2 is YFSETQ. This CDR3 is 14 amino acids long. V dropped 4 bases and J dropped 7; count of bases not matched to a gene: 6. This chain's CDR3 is CASSPGQGAKEQYF. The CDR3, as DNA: TGCGCCAGCAGCCCGGGACAGGGGGCGAAAGAGCAGTACTTC. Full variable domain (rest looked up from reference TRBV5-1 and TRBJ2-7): KAGVTQTPRYLIKTRGQQVTLSCSPISGHRSVSWYQQTPGQGLQFLFEYFSETQRNKGNFPGRFSGRQFSNSRSEMNVSTLELGDSALYLCASSPGQGAKEQYFGPGTRLTVT.

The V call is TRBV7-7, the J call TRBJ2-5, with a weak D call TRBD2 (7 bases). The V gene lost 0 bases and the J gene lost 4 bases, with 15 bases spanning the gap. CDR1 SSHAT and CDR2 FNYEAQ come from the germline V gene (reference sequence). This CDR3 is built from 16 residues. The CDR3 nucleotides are TGTGCCAGCAGCTTAGCGGCGGGGGCCGGACCAGAGACCCAGTACTTC. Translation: CASSLAAGAGPETQYF.

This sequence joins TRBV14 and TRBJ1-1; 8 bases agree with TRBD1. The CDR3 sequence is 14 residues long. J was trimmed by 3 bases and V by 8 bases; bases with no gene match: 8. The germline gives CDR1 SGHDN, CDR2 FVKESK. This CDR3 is CASGLRRGHTEAFF. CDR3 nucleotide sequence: TGTGCCAGCGGCCTGCGCAGGGGGCACACTGAAGCTTTCTTT.

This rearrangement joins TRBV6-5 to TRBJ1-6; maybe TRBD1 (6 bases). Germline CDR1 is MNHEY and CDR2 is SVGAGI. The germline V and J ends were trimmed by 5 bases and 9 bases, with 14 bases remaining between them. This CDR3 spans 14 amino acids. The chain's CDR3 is CASSLQGLGSPLHF. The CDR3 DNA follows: TGTGCCAGCAGTCTCCAGGGGCTCGGTTCACCCCTCCACTTT.

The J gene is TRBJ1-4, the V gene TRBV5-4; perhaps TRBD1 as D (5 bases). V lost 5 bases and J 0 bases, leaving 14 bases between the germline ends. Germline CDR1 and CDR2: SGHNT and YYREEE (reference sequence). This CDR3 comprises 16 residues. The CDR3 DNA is TGTGCCAGCAGTACCCAGGGCCTTACAACTAATGAAAAACTGTTTTTT. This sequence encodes CASSTQGLTTNEKLFF.

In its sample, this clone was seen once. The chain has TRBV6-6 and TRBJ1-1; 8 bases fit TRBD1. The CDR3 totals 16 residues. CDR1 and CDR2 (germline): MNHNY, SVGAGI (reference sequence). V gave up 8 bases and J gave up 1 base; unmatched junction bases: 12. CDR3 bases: TGTGCCAGCCACCCCTTCCGGACAGGGTCGAACACTGAAGCTTTCTTT. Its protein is CASHPFRTGSNTEAFF.

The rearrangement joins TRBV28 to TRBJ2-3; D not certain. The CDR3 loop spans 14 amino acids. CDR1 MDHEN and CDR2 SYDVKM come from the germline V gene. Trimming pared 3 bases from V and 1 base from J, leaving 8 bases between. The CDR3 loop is CASSFLSGTDTQYF. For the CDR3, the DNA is TGTGCCAGCAGTTTTCTATCTGGCACAGATACGCAGTATTTT.

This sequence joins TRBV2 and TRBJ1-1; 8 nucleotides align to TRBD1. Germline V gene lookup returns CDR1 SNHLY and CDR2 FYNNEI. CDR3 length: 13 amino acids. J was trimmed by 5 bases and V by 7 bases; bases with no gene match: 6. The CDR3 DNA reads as TGTGCCAGCACCTGGACAGGGAGGACTGAAGCTTTCTTT. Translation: CASTWTGRTEAFF.

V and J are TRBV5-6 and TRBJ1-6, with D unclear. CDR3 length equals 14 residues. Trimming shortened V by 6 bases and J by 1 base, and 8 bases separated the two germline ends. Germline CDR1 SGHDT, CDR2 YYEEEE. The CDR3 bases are TGTGCCAGCAACATGCGGTCCTATAATTCACCCCTCCACTTT. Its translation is CASNMRSYNSPLHF.

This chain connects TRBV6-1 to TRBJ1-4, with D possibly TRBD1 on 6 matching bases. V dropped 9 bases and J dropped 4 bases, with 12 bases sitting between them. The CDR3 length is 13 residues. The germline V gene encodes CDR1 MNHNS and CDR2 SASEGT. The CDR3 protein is CASFGTSNEKLFF. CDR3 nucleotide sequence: TGTGCCAGTTTCGGGACAAGTAATGAAAAACTGTTTTTT.

The CDR3 DNA reads TGTGCCAGCAGCGCAGATTTAGCGAACACTGAAGCTTTCTTT. It is translated as CASSADLANTEAFF. The chain uses TRBV9 and TRBJ1-1; D unresolved. V was shortened by 3 bases and J by 1 base, with 10 bases between the two germline ends. The germline gives CDR1 SGDLS, CDR2 YYNGEE. The CDR3 is 14 amino acids.

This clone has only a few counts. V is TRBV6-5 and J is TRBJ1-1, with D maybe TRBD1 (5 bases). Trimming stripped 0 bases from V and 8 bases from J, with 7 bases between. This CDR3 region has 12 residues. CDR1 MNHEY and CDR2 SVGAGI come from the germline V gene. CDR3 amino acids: CASSYSAGEAFF. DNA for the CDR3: TGTGCCAGCAGTTACTCCGCAGGGGAAGCTTTCTTT.

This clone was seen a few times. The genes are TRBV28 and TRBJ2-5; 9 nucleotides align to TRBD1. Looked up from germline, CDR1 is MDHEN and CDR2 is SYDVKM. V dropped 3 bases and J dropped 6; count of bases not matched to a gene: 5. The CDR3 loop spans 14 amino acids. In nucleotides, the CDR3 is TGTGCCAGCAGTTTTGGACAGGGGATAAAGACCCAGTACTTC. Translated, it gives CASSFGQGIKTQYF.

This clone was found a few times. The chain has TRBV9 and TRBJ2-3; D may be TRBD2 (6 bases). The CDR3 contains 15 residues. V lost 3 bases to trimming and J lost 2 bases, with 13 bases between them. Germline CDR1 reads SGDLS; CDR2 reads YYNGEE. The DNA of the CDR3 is TGTGCCAGCAGCGCAGTGGCTAGCGACACAGATACGCAGTATTTT. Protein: CASSAVASDTDTQYF. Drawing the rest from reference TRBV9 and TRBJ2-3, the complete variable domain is DSGVTQTPKHLITATGQRVTLRCSPRSGDLSVYWYQQSLDQGLQFLIQYYNGEERAKGNILERFSAQQFPDLHSELNLSSLELGDSALYFCASSAVASDTDTQYFGPGTRLTVL.

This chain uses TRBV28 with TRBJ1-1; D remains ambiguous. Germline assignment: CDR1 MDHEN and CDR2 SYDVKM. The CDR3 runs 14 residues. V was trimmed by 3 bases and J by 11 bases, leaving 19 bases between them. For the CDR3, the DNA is TGTGCCAGCAGTTTGCGTACCGAACGGGTCTTGGCTTTCTTT. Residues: CASSLRTERVLAFF.

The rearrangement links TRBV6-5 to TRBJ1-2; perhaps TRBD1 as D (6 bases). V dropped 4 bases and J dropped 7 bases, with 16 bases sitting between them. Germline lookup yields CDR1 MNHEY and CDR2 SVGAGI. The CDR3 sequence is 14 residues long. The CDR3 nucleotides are TGTGCCAGCAGTTCCCCACAGGGATCGGCTGGCTACACCTTC. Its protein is CASSSPQGSAGYTF.

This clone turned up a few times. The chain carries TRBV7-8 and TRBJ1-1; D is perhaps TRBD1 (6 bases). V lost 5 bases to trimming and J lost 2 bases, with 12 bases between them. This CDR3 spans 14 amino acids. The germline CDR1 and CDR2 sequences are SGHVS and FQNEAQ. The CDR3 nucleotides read TGTGCCAGCAGCCTCTACAGGGATAACACTGAAGCTTTCTTT. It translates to CASSLYRDNTEAFF.

In DNA, the CDR3 is TGTGCCAGCAGTGGACAGGGGCGGTTGACAGAGACCCAGTACTTC. Protein product: CASSGQGRLTETQYF. The J gene is TRBJ2-5, the V gene TRBV25-1, with 8 bases aligning to TRBD1. The CDR3 is 15 residues long. Germline V gene lookup returns CDR1 MGHDK and CDR2 SYGVNS. J lost 4 bases, V lost 4 bases, and 8 bases had no gene match.

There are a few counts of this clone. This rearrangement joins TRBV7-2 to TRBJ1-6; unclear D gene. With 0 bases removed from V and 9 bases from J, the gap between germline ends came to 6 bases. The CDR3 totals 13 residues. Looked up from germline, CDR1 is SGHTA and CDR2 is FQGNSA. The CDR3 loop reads CASSLASSSPLHF. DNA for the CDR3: TGTGCCAGCAGCTTAGCGTCGTCTTCACCCCTCCACTTT.

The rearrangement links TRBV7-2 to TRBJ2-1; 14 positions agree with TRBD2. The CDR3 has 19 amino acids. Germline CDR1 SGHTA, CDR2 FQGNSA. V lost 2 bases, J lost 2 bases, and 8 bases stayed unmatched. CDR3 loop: CASSLNPTSGGATYNEQFF. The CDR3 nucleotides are TGTGCCAGCAGCTTAAACCCGACTAGCGGGGGGGCAACCTACAATGAGCAGTTCTTC.

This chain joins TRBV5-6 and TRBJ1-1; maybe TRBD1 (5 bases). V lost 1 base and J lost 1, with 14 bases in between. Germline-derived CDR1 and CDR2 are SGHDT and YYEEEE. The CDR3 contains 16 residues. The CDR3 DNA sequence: TGTGCCAGCAGCTTGCGGACACCCGGCGGGAACACTGAAGCTTTCTTT. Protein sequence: CASSLRTPGGNTEAFF.

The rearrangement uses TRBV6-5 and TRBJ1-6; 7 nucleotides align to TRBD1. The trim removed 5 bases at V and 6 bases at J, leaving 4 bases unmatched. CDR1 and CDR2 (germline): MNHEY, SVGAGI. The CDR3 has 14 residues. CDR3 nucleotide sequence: TGTGCCAGCAGTCTACAGGGGTTTAATTCACCCCTCCACTTT. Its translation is CASSLQGFNSPLHF.

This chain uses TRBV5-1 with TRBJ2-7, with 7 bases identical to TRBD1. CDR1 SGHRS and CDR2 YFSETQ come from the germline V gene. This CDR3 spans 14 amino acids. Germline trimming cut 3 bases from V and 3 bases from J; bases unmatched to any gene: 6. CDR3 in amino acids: CASSYTGVNYEQYF. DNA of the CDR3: TGCGCCAGCAGCTACACAGGGGTTAACTACGAGCAGTACTTC.

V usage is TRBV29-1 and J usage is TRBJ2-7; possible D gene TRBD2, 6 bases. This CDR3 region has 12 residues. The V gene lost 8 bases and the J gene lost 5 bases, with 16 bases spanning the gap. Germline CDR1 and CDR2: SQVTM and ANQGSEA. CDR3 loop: CSPEEGCHEQYF. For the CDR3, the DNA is TGCAGCCCCGAGGAGGGATGCCACGAGCAGTACTTC.

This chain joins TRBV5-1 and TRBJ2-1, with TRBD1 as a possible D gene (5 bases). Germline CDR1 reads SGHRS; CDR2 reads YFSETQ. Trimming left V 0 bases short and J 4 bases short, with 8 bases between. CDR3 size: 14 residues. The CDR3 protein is CASSLGQTYNEQFF. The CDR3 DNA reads TGCGCCAGCAGCTTGGGACAGACATACAATGAGCAGTTCTTC.

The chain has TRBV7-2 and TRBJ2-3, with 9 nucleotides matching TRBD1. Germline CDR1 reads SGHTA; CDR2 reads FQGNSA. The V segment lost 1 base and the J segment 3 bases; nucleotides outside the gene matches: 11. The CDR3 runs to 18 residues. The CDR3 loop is CASSLGRGGQGRTDTQYF. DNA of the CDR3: TGTGCCAGCAGCTTAGGAAGAGGGGGACAGGGAAGAACAGATACGCAGTATTTT. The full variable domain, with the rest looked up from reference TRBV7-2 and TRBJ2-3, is GAGVSQSPSNKVTEKGKDVELRCDPISGHTALYWYRQSLGQGLEFLIYFQGNSAPDKSGLPSDRFSAERTGGSVSTLTIQRTQQEDSAVYLCASSLGRGGQGRTDTQYFGPGTRLTVL.

The CDR3 spells CASSLGASTWNTEAFF. The CDR3 region has the DNA TGTGCCAGCAGCCTGGGGGCATCAACATGGAACACTGAAGCTTTCTTT. The chain links TRBV7-8 to TRBJ1-1; D is perhaps TRBD1 (6 bases). Germline V gives CDR1 SGHVS, CDR2 FQNEAQ. V shed 5 bases and J shed 1 base, with 17 bases lying between them. CDR3 length: 16 amino acids.